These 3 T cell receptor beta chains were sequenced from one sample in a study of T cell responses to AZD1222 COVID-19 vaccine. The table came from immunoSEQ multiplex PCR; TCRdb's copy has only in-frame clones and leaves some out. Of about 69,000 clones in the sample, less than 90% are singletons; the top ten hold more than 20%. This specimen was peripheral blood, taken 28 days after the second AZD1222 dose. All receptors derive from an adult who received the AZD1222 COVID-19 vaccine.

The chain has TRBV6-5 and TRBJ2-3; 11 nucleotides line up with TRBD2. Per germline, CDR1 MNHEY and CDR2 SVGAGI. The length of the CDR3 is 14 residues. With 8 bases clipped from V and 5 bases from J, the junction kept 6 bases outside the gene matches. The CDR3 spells CASGASGGIDTQYF. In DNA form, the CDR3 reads TGTGCCAGCGGCGCTAGCGGGGGGATAGATACGCAGTATTTT.

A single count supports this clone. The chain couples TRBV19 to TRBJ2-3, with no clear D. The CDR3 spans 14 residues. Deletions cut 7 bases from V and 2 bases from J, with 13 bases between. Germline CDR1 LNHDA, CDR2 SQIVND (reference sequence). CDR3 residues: CASTPASPTDTQYF. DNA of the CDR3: TGTGCCAGTACCCCGGCCAGTCCCACAGATACGCAGTATTTT.

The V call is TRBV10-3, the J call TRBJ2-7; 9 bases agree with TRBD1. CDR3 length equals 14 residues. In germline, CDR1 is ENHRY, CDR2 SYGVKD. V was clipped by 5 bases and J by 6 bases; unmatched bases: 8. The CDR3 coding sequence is TGTGCCATCAGTCCCGGGACAGGGAGCTCCGAGCAGTACTTC. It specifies CAISPGTGSSEQYF.